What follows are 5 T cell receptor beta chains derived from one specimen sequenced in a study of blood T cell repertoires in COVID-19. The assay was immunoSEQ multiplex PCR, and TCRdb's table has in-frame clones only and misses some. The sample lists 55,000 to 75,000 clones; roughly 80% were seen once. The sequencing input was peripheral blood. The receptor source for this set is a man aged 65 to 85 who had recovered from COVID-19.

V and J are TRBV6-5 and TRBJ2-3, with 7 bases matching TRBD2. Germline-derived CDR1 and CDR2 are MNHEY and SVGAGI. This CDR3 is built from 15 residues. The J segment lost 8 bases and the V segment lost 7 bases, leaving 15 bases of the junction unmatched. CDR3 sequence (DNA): TGTGCCAGCACAGCCCCTGGGGCGGGAGAGGGTACGCAGTATTTT. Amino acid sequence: CASTAPGAGEGTQYF.

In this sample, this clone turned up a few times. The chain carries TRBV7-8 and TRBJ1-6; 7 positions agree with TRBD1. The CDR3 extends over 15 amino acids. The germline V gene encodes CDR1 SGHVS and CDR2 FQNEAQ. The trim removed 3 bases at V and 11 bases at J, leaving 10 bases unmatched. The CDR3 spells CASSFVTGSVTPLHF. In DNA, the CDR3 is TGTGCCAGCAGCTTCGTGACAGGGTCTGTGACACCCCTCCACTTT.

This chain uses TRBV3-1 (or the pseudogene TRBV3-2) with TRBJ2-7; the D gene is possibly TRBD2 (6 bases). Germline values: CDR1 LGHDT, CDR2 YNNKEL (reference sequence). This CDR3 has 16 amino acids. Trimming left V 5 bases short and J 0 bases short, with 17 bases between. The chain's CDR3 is CASSNRLVTGSYEQYF. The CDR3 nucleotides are TGTGCCAGCAGCAACCGACTAGTTACGGGCTCCTACGAGCAGTACTTC.

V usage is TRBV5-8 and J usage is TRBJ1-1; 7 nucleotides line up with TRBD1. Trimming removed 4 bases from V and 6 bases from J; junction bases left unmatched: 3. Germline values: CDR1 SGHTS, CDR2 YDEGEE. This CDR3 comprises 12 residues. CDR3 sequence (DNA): TGTGCCAGCAGCCCTGGGACAGCTGAAGCTTTCTTT. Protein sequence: CASSPGTAEAFF.

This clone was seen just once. The CDR3 loop reads CASSLEGGGAGETQYF. In DNA form, the CDR3 reads TGTGCCAGCAGCTTAGAAGGTGGGGGGGCCGGGGAGACCCAGTACTTC. The chain combines TRBV11-3 with TRBJ2-5, with a possible D match to TRBD2 (7 bases). Trimming removed 0 bases at V and 5 bases at J, with 16 bases between. CDR3 length: 16 residues. From germline, CDR1 is SGHNT and CDR2 YENEEA.